The source of this T cell receptor beta chain is a study of T cell responses to AZD1222 COVID-19 vaccine. The length of the CDR3 is 12 residues. Germline V gene sequence: CDR1 MNHEY, CDR2 SVGAGI. J gave up 15 bases and V 6 bases, and 11 bases lay outside the gene matches. Using immunoSEQ multiplex PCR, the repertoire was profiled, and TCRdb retains in-frame clones only, with some absent. The sample has tens of thousands of clones, about nine tenths seen once. Study observations and caveats: Spike-specific TCR repertoires showed rising breadth and depth after two AZD1222 doses. White British ancestry dominated among donors, who included more females, and clonal diversity was possibly underestimated. Spike as a whole was targeted by vaccine-associated CD4 TCRs, dominant at 160-218 and 743-854.

Turning to this clone: Its antigen is as yet unknown.

The sequencing used peripheral blood, collected on day 0 of AZD1222 vaccination. This TCR came from an adult in good health. The gene calls are TRBV6-5 and TRBJ2-1, with 7 nucleotides matching TRBD2. In DNA, the CDR3 is TGTGCCAGCAGATCCTTTTCGGGGGGTCGGTTCTTC. Protein product: CASRSFSGGRFF.